The 24 T cell receptor beta chains below come from one sample, sequenced in a study of Ad26.COV2.S vaccination and SARS-CoV-2 variants. The method was immunoSEQ multiplex PCR; TCRdb's version includes in-frame clones alone and lacks a portion of them. The sample holds hundreds of thousands of clones, roughly nine tenths seen once. Documented treatment: about 20 received Ad26.COV2.S at low or high dose, single or two shots; about five received placebo; per-sample allocation not given. Samples were taken on day 63 after the first vaccine or placebo injection. The sample in question was peripheral blood, obtained in a trial of Ad26.COV2.S vaccine versus placebo. The origin of the receptors is a person aged 18 to 65 who received the Ad26.COV2.S COVID-19 vaccine or a placebo.

V and J are TRBV4-3 and TRBJ1-3; possible D gene TRBD1, 5 bases. The V and J ends lost 8 bases and 3 bases respectively, with 17 bases between them. Germline CDR1 and CDR2: LGHNA and YSLEER. This CDR3 has 15 residues. The CDR3 sequence: CASAAGQGSGNTIYF. CDR3 sequence (DNA): TGCGCCAGCGCCGCCGGGCAGGGAAGTGGAAACACCATATATTTT.

This clone appeared once. V usage is TRBV19 and J usage is TRBJ2-2; tentatively, D is TRBD2 (5 bases). Trimming removed 1 base from V and 1 base from J, with 13 bases in between. CDR1 and CDR2 (germline): LNHDA, SQIVND (reference sequence). The CDR3 consists of 17 residues. The CDR3 loop is CASSIGRLQKNTGELFF. DNA of the CDR3: TGTGCCAGTAGTATAGGGAGGCTACAGAAGAACACCGGGGAGCTGTTTTTT.

This clone was found a few times. This sequence joins TRBV5-4 and TRBJ2-7; no definite D call. This CDR3 spans 15 amino acids. V dropped 3 bases and J dropped 2 bases, with 15 bases sitting between them. Germline CDR1 reads SGHNT; CDR2 reads YYREEE (reference sequence). This CDR3 reads CASSYDEDAPYEQYF. In DNA form, the CDR3 reads TGTGCCAGCAGCTACGACGAGGATGCCCCCTACGAGCAGTACTTC.

The chain has TRBV30 and TRBJ2-5, with D unclear. The CDR3 consists of 13 residues. Between the trimmed V and J ends, which lost 0 bases and 7 bases, there was a span of 12 bases. Germline V lookup: CDR1 GTSNPN, CDR2 SVGIG (reference sequence). The CDR3 here is CAWSVSAEGTQYF. CDR3 sequence (DNA): TGTGCCTGGAGTGTTTCCGCCGAAGGGACCCAGTACTTC.

The rearrangement links TRBV11-2 to TRBJ2-3, with 11 bases identical to TRBD2. Germline loops: CDR1 SGHAT, CDR2 FQNNGV. V dropped 3 bases and J dropped 5; count of bases not matched to a gene: 7. The CDR3 has 16 amino acids. The CDR3 DNA reads as TGTGCCAGCAGCTTGACTAGCGGGAACGGAATAGATACGCAGTATTTT. Its translation: CASSLTSGNGIDTQYF. The entire variable domain, with the rest obtained from reference TRBV11-2 and TRBJ2-3, is as follows: EAGVAQSPRYKIIEKRQSVAFWCNPISGHATLYWYQQILGQGPKLLIQFQNNGVVDDSQLPKDRFSAERLKGVDSTLKIQPAKLEDSAVYLCASSLTSGNGIDTQYFGPGTRLTVL.

This clone appeared a single time. The rearrangement links TRBV2 to TRBJ1-6; the D gene is possibly TRBD1 (6 bases). V lost 6 bases and J lost 6, with 9 bases in between. The germline V gene has CDR1 SNHLY and CDR2 FYNNEI. CDR3 length equals 13 residues. CDR3 sequence (DNA): TGTGCCAGCAGACAGGGTGGTAATTCACCCCTCCACTTT. Protein product: CASRQGGNSPLHF.

This chain joins TRBV5-4 and TRBJ1-6; D remains ambiguous. This CDR3 has 14 amino acids. Germline CDR1 is SGHNT and CDR2 is YYREEE (reference sequence). The V and J ends lost 2 bases and 7 bases respectively, with 10 bases between them. CDR3 protein: CASSFWGGNSPLHF. For the CDR3, the DNA is TGTGCCAGCAGCTTTTGGGGTGGGAATTCACCCCTCCACTTT.

Comments on this clone: A read error may account for a junction end that differs from germline. The rearrangement uses TRBV24-1 and TRBJ2-1, with 10 positions matching TRBD1. This CDR3 is built from 14 residues. Germline CDR1 and CDR2: KGHDR and SFDVKD. The CDR3 reads CATSDLQGGQGILF. The CDR3 DNA follows: TGTGCCACCAGTGATTTGCAAGGGGGACAGGGGATTCTCTTC.

V is TRBV24-1 and J is TRBJ2-3; TRBD2 might be the D (7 bases). Germline CDR1 KGHDR, CDR2 SFDVKD. CDR3 length equals 15 residues. The V gene lost 7 bases and the J gene lost 0 bases, with 13 bases spanning the gap. CDR3 residues: CATSGGQRSTDTQYF. CDR3 bases: TGTGCCACCAGCGGGGGGCAGCGCAGCACAGATACGCAGTATTTT.

The genes are TRBV19 and TRBJ1-6; the D is unclear. The CDR3 runs to 16 residues. Germline CDR1 and CDR2: LNHDA and SQIVND (reference sequence). V was shortened by 0 bases and J by 4 bases, with 10 bases between the two germline ends. DNA of the CDR3: TGTGCCAGTAGTATAGATCGGGCAGCTTATAATTCACCCCTCCACTTT. Translating gives CASSIDRAAYNSPLHF.

The rearrangement links TRBV7-2 to TRBJ2-7; 9 bases agree with TRBD1. V shed 1 base, J shed 3 bases, and the junction held 4 bases outside the gene matches. This CDR3 is 15 amino acids long. The germline gives CDR1 SGHTA, CDR2 FQGNSA. The CDR3 is CASSLGGTGNYEQYF. CDR3 DNA sequence: TGTGCCAGCAGCTTAGGTGGGACAGGGAACTACGAGCAGTACTTC.

In the case of this clone: Given a much more abundant clone one base away, this may be a read error. The V gene is TRBV10-3, the J gene TRBJ2-7, with D perhaps being TRBD1 or TRBD2 (5 bases each). The CDR3 sequence is 12 residues long. Deletions cut 4 bases from V and 2 bases from J, with 6 bases between. Germline V CDR1 and CDR2: ENHRY, SYGVKD. CDR3 amino acids: CAISGGTYEQYF. In nucleotides, the CDR3 is TGTGCCATCAGTGGGGGGACCTACGAGCAGTACTTC.

The chain is built from TRBV9 and TRBJ1-5; D possibly corresponds to TRBD1 (5 bases). V lost 0 bases to trimming and J lost 3 bases, with 16 bases between them. Germline values: CDR1 SGDLS, CDR2 YYNGEE. The CDR3 covers 17 residues. CDR3 protein: CASSVGDTGNFNQPQHF. The CDR3 nucleotides are TGTGCCAGCAGCGTAGGGGATACAGGAAATTTCAATCAGCCCCAGCATTTT.

The rearrangement links TRBV28 to TRBJ1-5, with 9 bases that match TRBD1. V dropped 6 bases and J dropped 5; count of bases not matched to a gene: 8. Per the germline V gene, CDR1 is MDHEN and CDR2 is SYDVKM. The CDR3 is 15 amino acids. CDR3 region: CASRGGQGFYQPQHF. The CDR3 DNA sequence: TGTGCCAGCAGGGGGGGACAGGGATTTTATCAGCCCCAGCATTTT.

V usage is TRBV10-3 and J usage is TRBJ1-3; TRBD1 is a possible D gene (5 bases). The ends were cut back, 10 bases at V and 2 bases at J, with 15 bases in the middle. The CDR3 runs 14 residues. CDR1 and CDR2 (germline): ENHRY, SYGVKD. This CDR3 reads CATREARAGNTIYF. For the CDR3, the DNA is TGTGCCACCAGGGAGGCGCGGGCTGGAAACACCATATATTTT.

The V call is TRBV28, the J call TRBJ1-5; 9 bases agree with TRBD1. Germline CDR1 is MDHEN and CDR2 is SYDVKM. The junction had 6 bases not matched to a gene; V was cut back by 4 bases and J by 5 bases. This CDR3 contains 15 residues. The CDR3 bases are TGTGCCAGCAGTTCGGGACAGGGCGTTTATCAGCCCCAGCATTTT. The encoded protein is CASSSGQGVYQPQHF.

The chain is built from TRBV24-1 and TRBJ1-4; 7 bases line up with TRBD1. CDR3 size: 13 residues. With 7 bases clipped from V and 6 bases from J, the junction kept 4 bases outside the gene matches. CDR1 is KGHDR, CDR2 SFDVKD, per germline. For the CDR3, the DNA is TGTGCCACCAGAGGGGGCGCGGATGAAAAACTGTTTTTT. Translated: CATRGGADEKLFF.

The CDR3 sequence is CATSDSGGLGGYTF. The CDR3, as DNA: TGTGCCACCAGTGATTCCGGCGGACTGGGAGGCTACACCTTC. The gene calls are TRBV24-1 and TRBJ1-2, with D uncertain. The germline V gene has CDR1 KGHDR and CDR2 SFDVKD. This CDR3 is built from 14 residues. The V end was cut by 2 bases, the J end by 8 bases, with 14 bases between.

V is TRBV10-2 and J is TRBJ2-1, with D unclear. V lost 6 bases, J lost 4 bases, and 4 bases lay in between. The CDR3 loop spans 11 amino acids. The germline gives CDR1 WSHSY, CDR2 SAAADI. The CDR3 bases are TGCGCCAGCAGAGGGTACAATGAGCAGTTCTTC. This gives the protein CASRGYNEQFF.

The gene calls are TRBV19 and TRBJ1-1, with no clear D. Trimming took 7 bases from V and 0 from J, leaving 12 bases between them. Germline-derived CDR1 and CDR2 are LNHDA and SQIVND (reference sequence). CDR3 size: 14 residues. CDR3 sequence reads: CASTPEMMNTEAFF. CDR3 sequence (DNA): TGTGCCAGTACCCCAGAAATGATGAACACTGAAGCTTTCTTT.

The table lists this clone with a few counts. This chain joins TRBV18 and TRBJ2-7; the D gene could be TRBD1 or TRBD2 (5 bases each). The V gene's germline CDR1 is KGHSH and CDR2 LQKENI. With 3 bases removed from V and 11 bases from J, the gap between germline ends came to 14 bases. The CDR3 sequence is 12 residues long. CDR3 in amino acids: CASSPAGTEKYF. The CDR3 nucleotides are TGTGCCAGCTCACCGGCCGGGACCGAAAAGTACTTC.

This sequence joins TRBV5-6 and TRBJ1-1; D call uncertain. Germline V gene data show CDR1 as SGHDT and CDR2 as YYEEEE. This CDR3 has 13 amino acids. V shed 4 bases and J shed 5 bases, with 12 bases lying between them. The CDR3 region is CASSQMTGTEAFF. DNA of the CDR3: TGTGCCAGCAGCCAAATGACGGGAACTGAAGCTTTCTTT.

The chain couples TRBV7-9 to TRBJ2-6; 7 bases line up with TRBD1. CDR1 is SEHNR, CDR2 FQNEAQ, per germline (reference sequence). The CDR3 loop spans 15 amino acids. With V trimmed by 5 bases and J by 4 bases, 5 bases remained unmatched. In DNA form, the CDR3 reads TGTGCCAGCAGCAATACAGGGGTCGGGGCCAACGTCCTGACTTTC. Residues: CASSNTGVGANVLTF.

The rearrangement joins TRBV10-3 to TRBJ1-2; D is ambiguous. CDR1 is ENHRY and CDR2 is SYGVKD in the germline V gene. The CDR3 loop spans 15 amino acids. Trimming took 0 bases from V and 1 from J, leaving 9 bases between them. The CDR3 DNA sequence: TGTGCCATCAGTGAGTCCTATGGCTTTAACTATGGCTACACCTTC. This gives the protein CAISESYGFNYGYTF.